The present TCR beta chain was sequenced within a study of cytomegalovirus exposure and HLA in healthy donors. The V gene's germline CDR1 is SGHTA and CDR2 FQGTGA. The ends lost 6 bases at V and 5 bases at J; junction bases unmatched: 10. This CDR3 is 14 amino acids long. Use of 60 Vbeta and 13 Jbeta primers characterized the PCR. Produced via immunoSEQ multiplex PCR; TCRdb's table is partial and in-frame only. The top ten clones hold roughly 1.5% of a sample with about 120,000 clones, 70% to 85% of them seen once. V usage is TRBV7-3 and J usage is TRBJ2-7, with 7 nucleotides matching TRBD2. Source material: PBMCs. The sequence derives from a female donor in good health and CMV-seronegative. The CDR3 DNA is TGTGCCAGCAGTCGGGGAGGGCCATCTGACGAGCAGTACTTC. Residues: CASSRGGPSDEQYF. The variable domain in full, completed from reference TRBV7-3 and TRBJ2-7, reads GAGVSQTPSNKVTEKGKYVELRCDPISGHTALYWYRQSLGQGPEFLIYFQGTGAADDSGLPNDRFFAVRPEGSVSTLKIQRTERGDSAVYLCASSRGGPSDEQYFGPGTRLTVT.